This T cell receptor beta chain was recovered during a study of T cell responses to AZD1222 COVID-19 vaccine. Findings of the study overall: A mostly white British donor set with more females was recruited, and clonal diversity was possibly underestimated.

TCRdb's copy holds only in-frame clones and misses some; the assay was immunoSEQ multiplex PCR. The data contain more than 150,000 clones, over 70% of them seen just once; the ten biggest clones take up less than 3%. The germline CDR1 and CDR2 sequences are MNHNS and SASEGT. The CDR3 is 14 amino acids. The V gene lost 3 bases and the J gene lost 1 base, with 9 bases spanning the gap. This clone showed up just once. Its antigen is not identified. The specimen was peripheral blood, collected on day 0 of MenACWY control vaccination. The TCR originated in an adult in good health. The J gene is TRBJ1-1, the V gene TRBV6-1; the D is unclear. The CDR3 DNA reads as TGTGCCAGCAGTGACCCCGGCAGGAACACTGAAGCTTTCTTT. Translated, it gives CASSDPGRNTEAFF.